One and the same sample provided the 5 T cell receptor beta chains below, sequenced in a study of T-cell reconstitution after alpha-beta-depleted transplantation in children. Unique molecular identifiers were incorporated when the TCRbeta library was constructed. TCRdb called the PCR reads again in MiXCR, with one record for every CDR3 protein. The table includes around 410,000 distinct CDR3 sequences, about a tenth detected once. The source was PBMCs from the stem cell graft donor, collected from the stem cell graft. The receptor set was obtained from a human donor who donated a stem cell graft to a child with acute myeloid leukemia.

The table lists this clonotype with a few counts. The J gene is TRBJ2-6, the V gene TRBV11-2; D gene uncertain. Germline V gene lookup returns CDR1 SGHAT and CDR2 FQNNGV. V lost 5 bases, J lost 0 bases, and 11 bases lay in between. CDR3 length equals 16 residues. The CDR3 coding sequence is TGTGCCAGCAGCGATCCGATGAGCTCTGGGGCCAACGTCCTGACTTTC. It is translated as CASSDPMSSGANVLTF.

At least ten counts were recorded for this clonotype. The V call is TRBV20-1, the J call TRBJ2-5; TRBD1 aligns across 9 bases. Per the germline V gene, CDR1 is DFQATT and CDR2 is SNEGSKA (reference sequence). CDR3 length: 15 amino acids. V was pared by 0 bases and J by 6 bases, with 8 bases of the junction left unmatched. CDR3 DNA sequence: TGCAGTGCTAGAGAGGGGACAGGGAATTCGAAGACCCAGTACTTC. Amino acid sequence: CSAREGTGNSKTQYF.

This clonotype was picked up a small number of times. This chain joins TRBV20-1 and TRBJ1-2; D uncertain. The CDR3 loop spans 12 amino acids. CDR1 DFQATT and CDR2 SNEGSKA come from the germline V gene (reference sequence). V was cut by 0 bases and J by 8 bases, with 10 bases left in between. The CDR3 protein is CSARDQGYGYTF. As DNA, the CDR3 is TGCAGTGCTAGAGATCAAGGTTACGGCTACACCTTC.

This clonotype has a handful of counts. The chain has TRBV10-3 and TRBJ2-7; D gene unclear. Germline CDR1 and CDR2: ENHRY and SYGVKD. CDR3 size: 12 residues. The germline V and J ends were trimmed by 2 bases and 4 bases, with 6 bases remaining between them. CDR3 loop: CAISETTYEQYF. In DNA, the CDR3 is TGTGCCATCAGTGAGACAACTTACGAGCAGTACTTC.

There are a few counts of this clonotype. The CDR3 DNA follows: TGTGCCAGCAGCTACCTCGGACAGGGAATTACGAGTAGGCAGTACTTC. It is translated as CASSYLGQGITSRQYF. The rearrangement uses TRBV7-8 and TRBJ2-7, with 8 bases that match TRBD1. Germline lookup yields CDR1 SGHVS and CDR2 FQNEAQ. Germline trimming cut 4 bases from V and 9 bases from J; bases unmatched to any gene: 17. The CDR3 runs 16 residues.